The 22 T cell receptor beta chains below were found in one sample sequenced in a study of blood T cell repertoires in COVID-19. Clones were read by immunoSEQ multiplex PCR, and TCRdb kept only the in-frame ones, dropping some. This table has about 490,000 clones, around 85% appearing once. Sequenced input: peripheral blood. The receptors here all came from a human donor in a cohort sampled during active COVID-19.

The chain is built from TRBV6-2 or TRBV6-3 and TRBJ2-5, with 7 positions matching TRBD2. The ends lost 5 bases at V and 5 bases at J; junction bases unmatched: 5. Germline V gives CDR1 MNHEY, CDR2 SVGEGT. CDR3 length: 13 amino acids. The CDR3 DNA reads as TGTGCCAGCAGTCTGGCGGGAGTGGAGACCCAGTACTTC. It yields the protein CASSLAGVETQYF.

The chain links TRBV7-2 to TRBJ2-7; perhaps TRBD2 as D (7 bases). V lost 5 bases and J lost 5, with 19 bases in between. This CDR3 comprises 15 residues. The germline gives CDR1 SGHTA, CDR2 FQGNSA. CDR3 sequence (DNA): TGTGCCAGCAGCCCGTCTCTGGGGGGGGCCAACGAGCAGTACTTC. It yields the protein CASSPSLGGANEQYF.

The chain combines TRBV2 with TRBJ1-2; D not resolved. From germline, CDR1 is SNHLY and CDR2 FYNNEI. Between the trimmed V and J ends, which lost 10 bases and 4 bases, there was a span of 13 bases. The CDR3 is 12 amino acids. For the CDR3, the DNA is TGTGCCACCCGACGGGTCTCCTATGGCTACACCTTC. Its protein product is CATRRVSYGYTF.

The CDR3 is CASSISGGTGLYEQYF. The CDR3 DNA reads as TGTGCCAGTAGTATAAGTGGTGGGACAGGGCTTTACGAGCAGTACTTC. The chain employs TRBV19 and TRBJ2-7, with 9 positions matching TRBD1. Germline CDR1 and CDR2: LNHDA and SQIVND (reference sequence). The CDR3 is 16 residues long. The J segment lost 4 bases and the V segment lost 2 bases, leaving 9 bases of the junction unmatched.

The chain joins TRBV6-5 to TRBJ2-3, with D tentatively TRBD1 (6 bases). Germline V gene sequence: CDR1 MNHEY, CDR2 SVGAGI. The CDR3 loop spans 13 amino acids. V gave up 6 bases and J gave up 2 bases, with 9 bases separating them. As DNA, the CDR3 is TGTGCCAGCAGAACAGGGATCACAGATACGCAGTATTTT. This encodes CASRTGITDTQYF.

V usage is TRBV11-3 and J usage is TRBJ1-2, with D maybe TRBD1 (5 bases). CDR1 is SGHNT, CDR2 YENEEA, per germline. V was pared by 5 bases and J by 1 base, with 17 bases between. The CDR3 is made up of 16 amino acids. CDR3 sequence (DNA): TGTGCCAGCAGCGTTCGGAGGGGCGGGCATAACTATGGCTACACCTTC. It is translated as CASSVRRGGHNYGYTF.

This clone showed up just once. The gene calls are TRBV5-5 and TRBJ2-5; TRBD2 agrees at 8 bases. The CDR3 covers 15 residues. The V gene end was trimmed by 4 bases and the J gene end by 5 bases; junction bases not matched to a gene: 10. Per the germline V gene, CDR1 is SGHKS and CDR2 is YYEKEE (reference sequence). CDR3 residues: CASSAPAGASETQYF. The CDR3 nucleotides are TGTGCCAGCAGCGCTCCAGCGGGAGCGTCGGAGACCCAGTACTTC. Full variable domain (missing parts from reference TRBV5-5 and TRBJ2-5): DAGVTQSPTHLIKTRGQQVTLRCSPISGHKSVSWYQQVLGQGPQFIFQYYEKEERGRGNFPDRFSARQFPNYSSELNVNALLLGDSALYLCASSAPAGASETQYFGPGTRLLVL.

The chain joins TRBV6-5 to TRBJ1-6; 7 bases align to TRBD1. The CDR3 is made up of 15 amino acids. With V trimmed by 7 bases and J by 3 bases, 6 bases remained unmatched. In germline, CDR1 is MNHEY, CDR2 SVGAGI. The CDR3 DNA sequence: TGTGCCAGCACTCGACAGGGACTCTATAATTCACCCCTCCACTTT. This gives the protein CASTRQGLYNSPLHF.

This clone occurred once. V is TRBV7-2 and J is TRBJ2-7; possible D gene TRBD2, 5 bases. With 0 bases removed from V and 7 bases from J, the gap between germline ends came to 7 bases. Germline CDR1 SGHTA, CDR2 FQGNSA. There are 12 residues in the CDR3. The chain's CDR3 is CASSLAQREQYF. The DNA of the CDR3 is TGTGCCAGCAGCTTAGCCCAGCGGGAGCAGTACTTC.

This clone occurred once. The chain links TRBV28 to TRBJ2-3; tentatively, D is TRBD2 (6 bases). CDR1 and CDR2 from the germline V gene are MDHEN and SYDVKM. The CDR3 runs 18 residues. V was shortened by 3 bases and J by 0 bases, with 19 bases between the two germline ends. In DNA form, the CDR3 reads TGTGCCAGCAGTTTTGCTAGCGTAAGACCCTTTAGCACAGATACGCAGTATTTT. Protein: CASSFASVRPFSTDTQYF.

The rearrangement joins TRBV5-4 to TRBJ2-5; 13 nucleotides line up with TRBD2. CDR1 is SGHNT, CDR2 YYREEE, per germline (reference sequence). The CDR3 totals 16 residues. Trimming took 4 bases from V and 4 from J; bases not matched to a gene: 7. The CDR3: CASSAGLAGDGETQYF. DNA for the CDR3: TGTGCCAGCAGCGCCGGACTAGCGGGAGATGGAGAGACCCAGTACTTC.

The genes are TRBV10-3 and TRBJ2-2, with a weak D call TRBD2 (6 bases). The CDR3 covers 17 residues. The germline gives CDR1 ENHRY, CDR2 SYGVKD. V was trimmed by 0 bases and J by 5 bases, leaving 16 bases between them. In DNA form, the CDR3 reads TGTGCCATCAGTGAGTCGGGGGGACGTCTTTCGACCGGGGAGCTGTTTTTT. This codes for CAISESGGRLSTGELFF.

The rearrangement uses TRBV19 and TRBJ1-6; 9 bases are a match to TRBD1. This CDR3 contains 14 residues. With 4 bases clipped from V and 9 bases from J, the junction kept 4 bases outside the gene matches. Germline lookup yields CDR1 LNHDA and CDR2 SQIVND (reference sequence). CDR3 bases: TGTGCCAGTAGTAGCCGGGACAGGGCTTCACCCCTCCACTTT. This gives the protein CASSSRDRASPLHF.

This chain uses TRBV2 with TRBJ1-1; TRBD1 agrees at 10 bases. The ends lost 9 bases at V and 1 base at J; junction bases unmatched: 5. CDR1 is SNHLY and CDR2 is FYNNEI in the germline V gene. This CDR3 region has 14 residues. In nucleotides, the CDR3 is TGTGCCAGTACCCGGGACAGGGGGAACACTGAAGCTTTCTTT. Translating it yields CASTRDRGNTEAFF.

The rearrangement joins TRBV7-2 to TRBJ2-3, with TRBD1 matching over 10 bases. V was clipped by 5 bases and J by 4 bases; unmatched bases: 15. Germline V CDR1 and CDR2: SGHTA, FQGNSA. The CDR3 sequence is 18 residues long. The CDR3 here is CASSLPRGTGDFADTQYF. CDR3 sequence (DNA): TGTGCCAGCAGCCTCCCCAGAGGGACAGGGGACTTCGCAGATACGCAGTATTTT.

The chain uses TRBV29-1 and TRBJ2-7, with TRBD2 as a possible D gene (5 bases). Per the germline V gene, CDR1 is SQVTM and CDR2 is ANQGSEA. The V end lost 6 bases, the J end lost 6 bases, and 21 bases lay between the germline ends. This CDR3 spans 14 amino acids. The CDR3 DNA is TGCAGCGTCACTGGACTCCCCGGGAAGGGCGAGCAGTACTTC. It yields the protein CSVTGLPGKGEQYF.

This CDR3 reads CASRRDRSNTEAFF. The CDR3 nucleotides read TGTGCCAGCAGGAGGGACAGATCGAACACTGAAGCTTTCTTT. The gene calls are TRBV2 and TRBJ1-1, with 7 bases fitting TRBD1. This CDR3 is built from 14 residues. The germline V gene encodes CDR1 SNHLY and CDR2 FYNNEI. After removal of 6 bases from V and 1 base from J, the junction contained 5 bases not matched to a gene.

V usage is TRBV6-1 and J usage is TRBJ2-4; TRBD1 aligns across 7 bases. Germline V CDR1 and CDR2: MNHNS, SASEGT. The CDR3 runs to 15 residues. The ends lost 0 bases at V and 7 bases at J; junction bases unmatched: 6. The CDR3 region is CASSEAAETGNIQYF. CDR3 sequence (DNA): TGTGCCAGCAGTGAAGCTGCAGAGACAGGGAACATTCAGTACTTC.

The J gene is TRBJ1-1, the V gene TRBV19, with D possibly matching TRBD1 (6 bases). The CDR3 is 14 residues long. With 3 bases removed from V and 6 bases from J, the gap between germline ends came to 14 bases. Germline V lookup: CDR1 LNHDA, CDR2 SQIVND (reference sequence). The CDR3 nucleotides read TGTGCCAGTAGTATTGGGGGCGCGAGCGCTGAAGCTTTCTTT. Its protein is CASSIGGASAEAFF.

The J gene is TRBJ2-3, the V gene TRBV24-1, with a tentative D call TRBD2 (5 bases). Trimming cost V 7 bases and J 3 bases, with 10 bases left between them. The CDR3 length is 13 residues. Germline V CDR1 and CDR2: KGHDR, SFDVKD. The CDR3 DNA is TGTGCCACCAGGGGAGATGGAACAGATACGCAGTATTTT. Amino acids: CATRGDGTDTQYF.

The sample holds a few counts of this clone. The chain employs TRBV30 and TRBJ1-6, with TRBD1 matching over 9 bases. The CDR3 loop spans 13 amino acids. Losses at the gene ends were 4 bases for V and 10 bases for J; bases not matched to a gene: 5. CDR1 and CDR2 from the germline V gene are GTSNPN and SVGIG (reference sequence). The CDR3 sequence: CAWTGTGNSPLHF. Written as DNA, the CDR3 is TGTGCCTGGACCGGGACAGGGAACTCACCCCTCCACTTT. The full variable domain, with the rest looked up from reference TRBV30 and TRBJ1-6, is SQTIHQWPATLVQPVGSPLSLECTVEGTSNPNLYWYRQAAGRGLQLLFYSVGIGQISSEVPQNLSASRPQDRQFILSSKKLLLSDSGFYLCAWTGTGNSPLHFGNGTRLTVT.

The chain carries TRBV6-5 and TRBJ1-5; 7 positions agree with TRBD1. This CDR3 is 14 amino acids long. J lost 9 bases, V lost 6 bases, and 11 bases had no gene match. The V gene's germline CDR1 is MNHEY and CDR2 SVGAGI. CDR3: CASRSGTDVMPQHF. CDR3 in DNA: TGTGCCAGCAGATCGGGGACAGATGTTATGCCCCAGCATTTT.